This TCR beta chain was recorded in a study of Ad26.COV2.S vaccination and SARS-CoV-2 variants. Study-wide context: The authors gave Ad26.COV2.S intramuscularly, either once or twice 56 days apart.

The study, taken as a whole, reports: The analyses of TCR breadth and depth may have understated the size of total T cell responses.

Clones were sequenced by immunoSEQ multiplex PCR, and TCRdb holds only the in-frame ones, with some missing. The table has approximately 300,000 clones, roughly 84% seen once. Turning to this clone: Antigen unknown.

Described treatment: around 19 received Ad26.COV2.S at low or high dose, single or two shots; several received placebo; per-sample allocation not given. The investigators took samples on day 63 after the first vaccine or placebo injection. A Boston donor was an adult aged 18-55 years. Germline V CDR1 and CDR2: SGHRS, YFSETQ. The CDR3 covers 14 residues. V lost 7 bases to trimming and J lost 8 bases, with 18 bases between them. The sequence derives from a person between 18 and 59 years old who received the Ad26.COV2.S COVID-19 vaccine or a placebo. Source: peripheral blood, taken in a trial of Ad26.COV2.S vaccine versus placebo. The chain links TRBV5-1 to TRBJ1-4; D is perhaps TRBD1 (5 bases). DNA for the CDR3: TGCGCCAGCGGCGAGGGGAATTTTGGAGAAAAACTGTTTTTT. Its protein product is CASGEGNFGEKLFF.